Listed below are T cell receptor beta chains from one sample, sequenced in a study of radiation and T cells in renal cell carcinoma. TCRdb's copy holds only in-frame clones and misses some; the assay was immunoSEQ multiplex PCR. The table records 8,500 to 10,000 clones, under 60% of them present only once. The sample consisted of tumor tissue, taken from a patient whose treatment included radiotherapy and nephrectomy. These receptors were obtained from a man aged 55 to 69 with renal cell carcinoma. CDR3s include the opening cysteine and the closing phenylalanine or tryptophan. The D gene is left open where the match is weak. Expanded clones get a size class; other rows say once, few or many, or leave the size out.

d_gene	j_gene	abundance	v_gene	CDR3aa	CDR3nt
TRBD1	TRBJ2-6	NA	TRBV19	CASSNLRTGGSGANVLTF	TGTGCCAGTAGTAACCTCCGGACAGGGGGCTCTGGGGCCAACGTCCTGACTTTC
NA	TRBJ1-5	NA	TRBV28	CASSSAGGDHRPQHF	TGTGCCAGCAGTTCGGCTGGAGGGGACCATCGGCCCCAGCATTTT
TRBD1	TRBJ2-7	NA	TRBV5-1	CASSLETGVGEQYF	TGCGCCAGCAGCTTGGAGACAGGGGTGGGGGAGCAGTACTTC
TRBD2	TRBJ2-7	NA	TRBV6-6	CASSYRASGTYYEQYF	TGTGCCAGCAGTTACCGGGCTAGCGGTACTTACTACGAGCAGTACTTC
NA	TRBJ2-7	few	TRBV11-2	CASSLFRGSRNEQYF	TGTGCCAGCAGCTTATTCCGAGGGAGTCGGAACGAGCAGTACTTC
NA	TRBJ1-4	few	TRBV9	CASSVGGTLGNEKLFF	TGTGCCAGCAGCGTAGGGGGCACCTTAGGTAATGAAAAACTGTTTTTT
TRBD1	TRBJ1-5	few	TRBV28	CASSLARGQGGSNQPQHF	TGTGCCAGCAGTTTAGCCAGGGGGCAGGGGGGAAGCAATCAGCCCCAGCATTTT
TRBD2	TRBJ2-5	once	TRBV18	CASSGAGGGWEETQYF	TGTGCCAGCTCTGGCGCCGGCGGGGGATGGGAGGAGACCCAGTACTTC
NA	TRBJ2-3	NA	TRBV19	CASKQDTQYF	TGTGCCAGTAAGCAGGATACGCAGTATTTT
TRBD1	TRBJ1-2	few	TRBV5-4	CASSLELQGNYGYTF	TGTGCCAGCAGCTTGGAACTACAGGGGAACTATGGCTACACCTTC
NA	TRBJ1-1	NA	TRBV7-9	CASSLVIRGSTEAFF	TGTGCCAGCAGCTTAGTAATAAGGGGTTCCACTGAAGCTTTCTTT
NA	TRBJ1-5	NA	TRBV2	CASSARVSGNQPQHF	TGTGCCAGCAGCGCCAGGGTCAGCGGCAATCAGCCCCAGCATTTT
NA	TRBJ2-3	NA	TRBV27	CASIGSTDTQYF	TGTGCCAGCATCGGCAGCACAGATACGCAGTATTTT
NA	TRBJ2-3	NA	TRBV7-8	CASSLATPGTDTQYF	TGTGCCAGCAGCTTAGCGACCCCCGGCACAGATACGCAGTATTTT
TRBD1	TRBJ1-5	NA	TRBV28	CASNRQGFHSNQPQHF	TGTGCCAGCAACCGACAGGGGTTCCATAGCAATCAGCCCCAGCATTTT
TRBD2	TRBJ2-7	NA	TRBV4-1	CASSYMAGGSYEQYF	TGCGCCAGCAGCTATATGGCGGGGGGCTCCTACGAGCAGTACTTC
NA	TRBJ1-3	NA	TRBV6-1	CASSEIAIRNTIYF	TGTGCCAGCAGTGAAATAGCTATTCGAAACACCATATATTTT
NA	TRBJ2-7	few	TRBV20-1	CSAPELYEQYF	TGCAGTGCTCCTGAGCTCTACGAGCAGTACTTC
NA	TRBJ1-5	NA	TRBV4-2	CASSPFNGNVGQPQHF	TGTGCCAGCAGCCCGTTTAATGGGAACGTAGGACAGCCCCAGCATTTT
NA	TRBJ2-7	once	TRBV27	CASTDSVHEQYF	TGTGCCAGCACAGACAGCGTCCACGAGCAGTACTTC
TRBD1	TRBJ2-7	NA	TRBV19	CASSMSWDRYGEQYF	TGTGCCAGTAGTATGTCTTGGGACAGGTACGGCGAGCAGTACTTC
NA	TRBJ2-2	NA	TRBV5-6	CASSPGAGKDTGELFF	TGTGCCAGCAGCCCGGGGGCAGGGAAGGACACCGGGGAGCTGTTTTTT
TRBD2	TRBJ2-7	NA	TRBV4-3	CASSQEVGLAGSSHYEQYF	TGCGCCAGCAGCCAAGAGGTGGGACTAGCGGGGAGTTCCCACTACGAGCAGTACTTC
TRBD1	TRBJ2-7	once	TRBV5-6	CASSLDRGYPYEQYF	TGTGCCAGCAGCTTGGACAGGGGCTATCCCTACGAGCAGTACTTC